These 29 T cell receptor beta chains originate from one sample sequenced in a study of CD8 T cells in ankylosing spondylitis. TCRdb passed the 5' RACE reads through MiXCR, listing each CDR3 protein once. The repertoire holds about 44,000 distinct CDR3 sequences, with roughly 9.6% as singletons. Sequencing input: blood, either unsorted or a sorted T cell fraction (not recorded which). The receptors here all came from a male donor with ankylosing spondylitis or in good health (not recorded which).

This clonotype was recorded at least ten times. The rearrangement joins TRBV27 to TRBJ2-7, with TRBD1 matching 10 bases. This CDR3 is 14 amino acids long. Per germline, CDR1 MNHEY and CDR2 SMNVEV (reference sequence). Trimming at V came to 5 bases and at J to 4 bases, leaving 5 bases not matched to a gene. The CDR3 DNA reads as TGTGCCAGCAGTATCGGGACAGGGGTATACGAGCAGTACTTC. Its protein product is CASSIGTGVYEQYF.

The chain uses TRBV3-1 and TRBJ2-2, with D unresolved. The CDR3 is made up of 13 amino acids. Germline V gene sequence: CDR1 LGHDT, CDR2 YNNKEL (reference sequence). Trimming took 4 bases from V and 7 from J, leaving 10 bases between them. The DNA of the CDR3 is TGTGCCAGCAGCCGGTTGGGAAGCGGGGAGCTGTTTTTT. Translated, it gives CASSRLGSGELFF.

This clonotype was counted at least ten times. As DNA, the CDR3 is TGTGCCATCAGCCGGGAGGCCTTTAATGAAAAACTGTTTTTT. Residues: CAISREAFNEKLFF. The chain has TRBV10-3 and TRBJ1-4; D gene ambiguous. V was pared by 6 bases and J by 4 bases, with 12 bases between. This CDR3 is 14 amino acids long. Germline assignment: CDR1 ENHRY and CDR2 SYGVKD.

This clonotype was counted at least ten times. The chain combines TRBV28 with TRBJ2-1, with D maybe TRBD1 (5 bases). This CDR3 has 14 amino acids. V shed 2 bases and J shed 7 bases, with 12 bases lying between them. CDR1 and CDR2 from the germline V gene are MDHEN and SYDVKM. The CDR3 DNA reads TGTGCCAGCAGTTTAAGAGTAAGGGGAAATGAGCAGTTCTTC. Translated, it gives CASSLRVRGNEQFF.

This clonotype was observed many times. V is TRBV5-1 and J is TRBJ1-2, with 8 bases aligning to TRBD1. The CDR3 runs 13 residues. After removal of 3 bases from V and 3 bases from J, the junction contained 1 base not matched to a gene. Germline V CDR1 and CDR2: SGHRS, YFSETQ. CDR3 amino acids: CASSSTGDYGYTF. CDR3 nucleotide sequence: TGCGCCAGCAGCTCGACAGGGGACTATGGCTACACCTTC.

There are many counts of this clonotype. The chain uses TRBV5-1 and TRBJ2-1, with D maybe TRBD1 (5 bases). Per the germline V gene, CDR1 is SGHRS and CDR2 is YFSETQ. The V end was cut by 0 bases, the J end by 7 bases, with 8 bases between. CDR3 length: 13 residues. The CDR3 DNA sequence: TGCGCCAGCAGCTTGGAAGGGGTTAATGAGCAGTTCTTC. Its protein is CASSLEGVNEQFF.

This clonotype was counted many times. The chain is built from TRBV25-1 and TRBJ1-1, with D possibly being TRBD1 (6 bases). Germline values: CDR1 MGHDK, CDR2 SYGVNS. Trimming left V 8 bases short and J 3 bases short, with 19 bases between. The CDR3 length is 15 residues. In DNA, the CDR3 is TGTGCCAGCGCGGGCAAGGACAGACTTTACACTGAAGCTTTCTTT. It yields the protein CASAGKDRLYTEAFF.

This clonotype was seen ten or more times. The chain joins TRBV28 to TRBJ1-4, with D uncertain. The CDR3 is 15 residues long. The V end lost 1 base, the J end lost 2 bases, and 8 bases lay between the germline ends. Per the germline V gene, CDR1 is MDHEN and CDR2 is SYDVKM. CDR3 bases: TGTGCCAGCAGTTTATTGGGGTTCACTAATGAAAAACTGTTTTTT. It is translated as CASSLLGFTNEKLFF.

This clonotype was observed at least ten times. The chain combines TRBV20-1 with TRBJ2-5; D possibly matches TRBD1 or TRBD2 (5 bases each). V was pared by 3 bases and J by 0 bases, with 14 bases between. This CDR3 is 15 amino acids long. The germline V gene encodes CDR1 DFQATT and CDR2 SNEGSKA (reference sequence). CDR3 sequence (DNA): TGCAGTGCTAGTAAGGGACGGAGGTACCAAGAGACCCAGTACTTC. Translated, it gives CSASKGRRYQETQYF.

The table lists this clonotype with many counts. In nucleotides, the CDR3 is TGTGCCAGCAGACGGACTAGCGGGAGCTCCTACAATGAGCAGTTCTTC. Its protein product is CASRRTSGSSYNEQFF. The chain uses TRBV2 and TRBJ2-1, with TRBD2 matching 13 bases. CDR3 size: 16 residues. The V gene's germline CDR1 is SNHLY and CDR2 FYNNEI. The V and J ends lost 6 bases and 0 bases, in that order; junction bases with no gene match: 2.

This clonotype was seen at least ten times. The CDR3: CASSLGGPSYEQYF. CDR3 DNA sequence: TGCGCCAGCAGCTTGGGGGGACCTTCTTACGAGCAGTACTTC. The V gene is TRBV5-1, the J gene TRBJ2-7; D is perhaps TRBD1 or TRBD2 (5 bases each). CDR3 size: 14 residues. Germline V gene sequence: CDR1 SGHRS, CDR2 YFSETQ. The germline V and J ends were trimmed by 0 bases and 4 bases, with 11 bases remaining between them.

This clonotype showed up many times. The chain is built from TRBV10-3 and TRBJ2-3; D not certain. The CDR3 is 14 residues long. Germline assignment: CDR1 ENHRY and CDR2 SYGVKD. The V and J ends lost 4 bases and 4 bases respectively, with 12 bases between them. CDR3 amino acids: CAISGAARADTQYF. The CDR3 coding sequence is TGTGCCATCAGTGGGGCAGCTCGGGCAGATACGCAGTATTTT.

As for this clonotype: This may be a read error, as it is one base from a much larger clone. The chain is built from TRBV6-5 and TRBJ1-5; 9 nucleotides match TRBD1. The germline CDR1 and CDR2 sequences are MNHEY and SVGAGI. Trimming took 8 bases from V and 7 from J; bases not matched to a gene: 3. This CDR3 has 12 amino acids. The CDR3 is CASGTGRQPQHF. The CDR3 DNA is TGTGCCAGCGGGACAGGGCGGCAGCCCCAGCATTTT.

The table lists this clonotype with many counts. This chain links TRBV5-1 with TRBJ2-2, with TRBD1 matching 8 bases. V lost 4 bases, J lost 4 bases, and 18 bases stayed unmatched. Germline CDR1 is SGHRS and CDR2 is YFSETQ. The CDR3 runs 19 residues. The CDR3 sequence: CASSLRVRGRMVGTGELFF. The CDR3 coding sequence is TGCGCCAGCAGCCTAAGGGTCAGGGGGCGCATGGTAGGCACCGGGGAGCTGTTTTTT.

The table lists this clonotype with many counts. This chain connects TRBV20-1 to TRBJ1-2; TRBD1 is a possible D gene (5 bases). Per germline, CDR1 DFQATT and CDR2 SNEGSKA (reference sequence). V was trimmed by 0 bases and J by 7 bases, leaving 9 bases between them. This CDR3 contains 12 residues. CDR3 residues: CSARDMRGGYTF. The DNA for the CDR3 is TGCAGTGCTAGAGATATGAGGGGTGGCTACACCTTC.

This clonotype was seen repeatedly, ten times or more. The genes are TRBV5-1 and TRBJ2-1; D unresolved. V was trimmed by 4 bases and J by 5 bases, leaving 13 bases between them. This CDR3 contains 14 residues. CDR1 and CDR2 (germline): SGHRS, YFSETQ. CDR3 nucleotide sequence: TGCGCCAGCAGCCCGCGTGGGGATAACAATGAGCAGTTCTTC. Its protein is CASSPRGDNNEQFF. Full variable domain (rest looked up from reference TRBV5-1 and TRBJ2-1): KAGVTQTPRYLIKTRGQQVTLSCSPISGHRSVSWYQQTPGQGLQFLFEYFSETQRNKGNFPGRFSGRQFSNSRSEMNVSTLELGDSALYLCASSPRGDNNEQFFGPGTRLTVL.

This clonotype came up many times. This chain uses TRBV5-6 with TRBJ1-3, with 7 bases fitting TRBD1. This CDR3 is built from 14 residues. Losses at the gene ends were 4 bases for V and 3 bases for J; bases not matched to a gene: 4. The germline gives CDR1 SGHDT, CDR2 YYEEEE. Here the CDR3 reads CASSARTGGNTIYF. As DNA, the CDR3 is TGTGCCAGCAGCGCACGGACAGGTGGAAACACCATATATTTT.

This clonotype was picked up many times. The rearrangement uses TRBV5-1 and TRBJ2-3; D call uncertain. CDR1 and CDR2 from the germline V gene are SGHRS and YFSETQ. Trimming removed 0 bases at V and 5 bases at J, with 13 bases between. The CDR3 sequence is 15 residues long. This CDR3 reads CASSLVINAVDTQYF. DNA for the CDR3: TGCGCCAGCAGCTTGGTTATTAATGCGGTAGATACGCAGTATTTT.

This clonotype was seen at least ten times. CDR3 nucleotide sequence: TGTGCCAGCAGCGTATACGGATTAGGGGCGTTCTTC. This encodes CASSVYGLGAFF. This chain links TRBV9 with TRBJ2-1; D is perhaps TRBD1 (5 bases). Trimming left V 1 base short and J 15 bases short, with 14 bases between. This CDR3 is built from 12 residues. The germline V gene has CDR1 SGDLS and CDR2 YYNGEE.

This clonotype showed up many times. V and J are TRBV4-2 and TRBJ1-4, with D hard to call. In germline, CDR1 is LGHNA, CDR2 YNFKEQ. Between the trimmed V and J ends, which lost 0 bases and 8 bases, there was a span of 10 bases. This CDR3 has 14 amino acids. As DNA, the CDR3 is TGTGCCAGCAGCCAAGATTCGGGAGGAGAAAAACTGTTTTTT. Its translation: CASSQDSGGEKLFF.

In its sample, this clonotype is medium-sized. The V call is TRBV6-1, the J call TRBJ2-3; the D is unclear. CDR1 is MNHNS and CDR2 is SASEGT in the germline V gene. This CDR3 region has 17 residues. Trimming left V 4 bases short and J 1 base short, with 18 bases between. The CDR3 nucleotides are TGTGCCAGCAGTGCCATCCCGACCCCCGCGGGCACAGATACGCAGTATTTT. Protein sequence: CASSAIPTPAGTDTQYF.

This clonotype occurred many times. The CDR3 region has the DNA TGTGCCAGCATTATTAGGGTTCCCGGGGAGCTGTTTTTT. This gives the protein CASIIRVPGELFF. The chain employs TRBV12-3 or TRBV12-4 and TRBJ2-2, with D hard to call. CDR3 length: 13 amino acids. V was clipped by 7 bases and J by 6 bases, with 12 bases between them.

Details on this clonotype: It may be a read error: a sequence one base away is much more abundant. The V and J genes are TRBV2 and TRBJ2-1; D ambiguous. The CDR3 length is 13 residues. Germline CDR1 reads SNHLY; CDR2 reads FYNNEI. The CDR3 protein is CASSETLDLEQLF. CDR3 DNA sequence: TGTGCCAGCAGTGAAACCCTTGATTTAGAGCAGCTCTTC.

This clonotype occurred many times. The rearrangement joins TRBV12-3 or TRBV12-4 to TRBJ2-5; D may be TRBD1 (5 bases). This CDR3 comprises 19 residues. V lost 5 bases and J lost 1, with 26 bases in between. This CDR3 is CASSKLRAGQASFQETQYF. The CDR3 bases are TGTGCCAGCAGTAAACTAAGGGCAGGGCAGGCTTCCTTCCAAGAGACCCAGTACTTC.

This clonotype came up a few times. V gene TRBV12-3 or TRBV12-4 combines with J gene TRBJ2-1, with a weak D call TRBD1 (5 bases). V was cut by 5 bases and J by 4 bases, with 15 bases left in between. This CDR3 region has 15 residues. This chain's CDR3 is CASSVRGVLYNEQFF. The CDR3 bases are TGTGCCAGCAGTGTAAGGGGTGTGTTGTACAATGAGCAGTTCTTC.

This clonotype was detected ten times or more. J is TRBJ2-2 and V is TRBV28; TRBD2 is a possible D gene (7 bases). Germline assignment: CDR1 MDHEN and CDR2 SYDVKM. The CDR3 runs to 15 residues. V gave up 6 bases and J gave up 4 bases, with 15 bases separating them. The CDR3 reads CASRPGGLITGELFF. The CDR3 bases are TGTGCCAGCAGGCCGGGGGGCCTCATCACCGGGGAGCTGTTTTTT.

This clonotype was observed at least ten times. CDR3 region: CASSLGTDTEAFF. DNA of the CDR3: TGTGCCAGCAGTTTAGGGACCGACACTGAAGCTTTCTTT. The chain recombines TRBV12-3 or TRBV12-4 with TRBJ1-1; no clear D gene. V dropped 1 base and J dropped 3 bases, with 6 bases sitting between them. The length of the CDR3 is 13 residues.

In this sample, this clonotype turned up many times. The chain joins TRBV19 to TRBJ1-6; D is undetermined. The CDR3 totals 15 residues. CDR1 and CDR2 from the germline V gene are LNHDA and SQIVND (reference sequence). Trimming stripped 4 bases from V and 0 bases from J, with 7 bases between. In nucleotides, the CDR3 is TGTGCCAGTAGTACCAGTTCCTCCTATAATTCACCCCTCCACTTT. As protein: CASSTSSSYNSPLHF.

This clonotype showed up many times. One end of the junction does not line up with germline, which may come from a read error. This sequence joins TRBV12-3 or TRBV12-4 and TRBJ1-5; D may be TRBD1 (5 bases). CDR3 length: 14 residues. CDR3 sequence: CARSSGTLGQPQHF. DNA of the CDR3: TGTGCCAGAAGTTCCGGGACCCTGGGTCAGCCCCAGCATTTT.